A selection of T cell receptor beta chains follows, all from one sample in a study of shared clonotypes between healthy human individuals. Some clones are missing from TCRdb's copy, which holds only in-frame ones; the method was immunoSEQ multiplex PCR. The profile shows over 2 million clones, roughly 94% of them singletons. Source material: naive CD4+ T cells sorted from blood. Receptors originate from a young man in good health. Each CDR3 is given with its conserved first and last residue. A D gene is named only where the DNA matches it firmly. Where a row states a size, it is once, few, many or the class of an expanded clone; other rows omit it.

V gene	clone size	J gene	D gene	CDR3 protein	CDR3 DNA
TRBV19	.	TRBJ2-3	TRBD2	CASSSSGGTDTQYF	TGTGCCAGTAGTTCTAGCGGGGGCACAGATACGCAGTATTTT
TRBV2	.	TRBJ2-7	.	CASSDQGGIREQYF	TGTGCCAGCAGTGATCAGGGGGGCATACGGGAGCAGTACTTC
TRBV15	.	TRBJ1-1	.	CATSRDHTEAFF	TGTGCCACCAGCAGGGACCACACTGAAGCTTTCTTT
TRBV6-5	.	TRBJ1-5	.	CASSSRAAQPQHF	TGTGCCAGCAGTTCCAGGGCGGCTCAGCCCCAGCATTTT
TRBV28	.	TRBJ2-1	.	CASTPPRDSYNEQFF	TGTGCCAGCACCCCCCCCAGGGACTCCTACAATGAGCAGTTCTTC
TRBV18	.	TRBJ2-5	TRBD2	CASSPPLLAGGETQYF	TGTGCCAGCTCACCACCGCTCCTAGCGGGAGGAGAGACCCAGTACTTC
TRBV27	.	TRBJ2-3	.	CASSPQSTDTQYF	TGTGCCAGCAGTCCACAGAGCACAGATACGCAGTATTTT
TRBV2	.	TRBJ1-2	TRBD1	CASVNNRGSNGYTF	TGTGCCAGCGTAAACAACAGGGGATCGAATGGCTACACCTTC
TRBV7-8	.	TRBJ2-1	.	CASSYFGRGGDNEQFF	TGTGCCAGCAGCTATTTCGGGAGAGGGGGGGACAATGAGCAGTTCTTC
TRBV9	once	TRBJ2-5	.	CASSVGGSYQETQYF	TGTGCCAGCAGCGTAGGGGGTAGTTACCAAGAGACCCAGTACTTC
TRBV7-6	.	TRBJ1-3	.	CASSLAAVLGGNTIYF	TGTGCCAGCAGCTTAGCGGCGGTTCTCGGCGGAAACACCATATATTTT
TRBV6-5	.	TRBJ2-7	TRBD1	CASSHGTDYEQYF	TGTGCCAGCAGCCACGGGACAGACTACGAGCAGTACTTC
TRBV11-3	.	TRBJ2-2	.	CASSATLLGSKNTGELFF	TGTGCCAGCAGCGCTACTTTACTCGGCTCAAAAAACACCGGGGAGCTGTTTTTT
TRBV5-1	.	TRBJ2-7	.	CASSLGGTNGYEQYF	TGCGCCAGCAGCTTGGGGGGCACGAATGGCTACGAGCAGTACTTC
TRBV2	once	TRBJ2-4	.	CASSELGIGKNIQYF	TGTGCCAGCAGTGAATTAGGTATTGGCAAAAACATTCAGTACTTC
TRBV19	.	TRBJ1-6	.	CASSVDANSPLHF	TGTGCCAGTAGTGTAGACGCTAATTCACCCCTCCACTTT